This TCR beta chain stems from a study of siplizumab effects on memory and regulatory T cells. The table came from immunoSEQ multiplex PCR; TCRdb's copy has only in-frame clones and leaves some out. The data show over 60,000 clones, less than 95% seen once. The germline CDR1 and CDR2 sequences are MGHDK and SYGVNS. This CDR3 contains 16 residues. V gave up 4 bases and J gave up 3 bases; unmatched junction bases: 10. Sequenced input: CD8+ T cells sorted from blood. The sequence came from a human donor in good health. This sequence joins TRBV25-1 and TRBJ2-7; 9 bases line up with TRBD2. This CDR3 is CASSAQRASGDYEQYF. The CDR3 DNA reads TGTGCCAGCAGTGCGCAAAGGGCTAGCGGGGACTACGAGCAGTACTTC.